This T cell receptor beta chain was identified in a study of tissue T cells after allogeneic stem cell transplantation. Study details: Of the grafts for graft-versus-host disease patients, four were unmodified and three CD34-selected. Pathologist H&E review favored samples with visible lymphocytes for sequencing among multiple samples.

As for this clone: Its matching antigen is unknown.

GI sites, liver, skin and spleen were taken after median 9.75 post-mortem hours. Measured with immunoSEQ multiplex PCR; TCRdb has only the in-frame clones, and not every one. The table includes roughly 1,200 clones, about 73% detected once. Germline CDR1 reads SSHAT; CDR2 reads FNYEAQ (reference sequence). V was trimmed by 5 bases and J by 7 bases, leaving 11 bases between them. The CDR3 covers 12 residues. The study's findings and limits: This small cohort was clinically heterogeneous, and sampling depth was a limitation.

Source: skin, taken at autopsy. This clonotype originated in a male patient over 55 with steroid-refractory graft-versus-host disease after an allogeneic stem cell transplant. Some T cells may be supplied by the graft donor. The chain uses TRBV7-7 and TRBJ2-5; D gene ambiguous. The CDR3 protein is CASSMLGATQYF. In DNA, the CDR3 is TGTGCCAGCAGCATGCTTGGAGCGACCCAGTACTTC.